The following is a T cell receptor (beta chain) sequence with its context. This CDR3 contains 16 residues. Germline loops: CDR1 SGHTA, CDR2 FQGNSA. Trimming removed 5 bases from V and 2 bases from J; junction bases left unmatched: 7. Authors' analysis steps: Nucleated cell number was recorded as an estimate derived from reference gene primer amplification. Measured with immunoSEQ multiplex PCR; TCRdb has only the in-frame clones, and not every one. That table gives V, J and clone size, and the DNA gave D and trimming. The sample has a few hundred thousand clones, under 90% seen once. These data come from a study of blood T cell repertoires in COVID-19. Study at large: Samples taken during acute and convalescent COVID-19 were collected in the United States, Italy and Spain. PBMCs, B-cell-depleted T cells, or T cells were the source of the cDNA or gDNA that made up the material.

The source material was peripheral blood. The clonotype originates from a human donor in a cohort sampled during active COVID-19. V usage is TRBV7-2 and J usage is TRBJ2-3, with 10 bases lining up with TRBD2. In DNA form, the CDR3 reads TGTGCCAGCAGCCCCTCTAGCGGGGGAACCACAGATACGCAGTATTTT. The encoded protein is CASSPSSGGTTDTQYF.